The sequence of this TCR beta chain was determined in a study of T-cell memory formation after mild COVID-19. cDNA libraries for TCR alpha and TCR beta, carrying sample barcodes and UMIs, came from 5'RACE with constant-segment primers. TCRdb re-called the 5' RACE reads through MiXCR, storing one row per CDR3 protein. The table shows 350,000 to 500,000 distinct CDR3 sequences, with 20% occurring only once. Findings of the study overall: Those CD4+ clones that contracted were mainly in CM and EM (CD8+ ones in EMRA). For second-wave clones that peaked at day 37, SARS-CoV-2 specificity went unverified.

Germline values: CDR1 DFQATT, CDR2 SNEGSKA (reference sequence). Trimming took off 6 bases at V and 7 bases at J, with 19 bases between the two ends. The CDR3 has 14 amino acids. This clonotype has a handful of counts. No antigen is known for it. Sequencing was done on a sample of PBMCs or a T cell subset sorted from them (not recorded which). V usage is TRBV20-1 and J usage is TRBJ1-5, with D perhaps TRBD1 (6 bases). The TCR comes from an adult woman who had mild COVID-19 (a few samples of this study predate the infection). Cell type and time point are not known. CDR3 loop: CSARPPGGLQPQHF. In DNA form, the CDR3 reads TGCAGTGCGCGTCCACCCGGGGGGCTCCAGCCCCAGCATTTT.